The 25 T cell receptor beta chains presented below share a single source sample, sequenced in a study of blood T cell repertoires in COVID-19. Here immunoSEQ multiplex PCR was the method, and the copy in TCRdb shows in-frame clones only, minus some. Counted here are 150,000 to 200,000 clones, about 86% occurring once; the ten biggest clones make up approximately 7%. Material: peripheral blood. All receptors derive from a man aged 50-60 years with active or convalescent COVID-19.

V and J are TRBV11-3 and TRBJ2-5; TRBD1 agrees at 9 bases. The V gene end was trimmed by 5 bases and the J gene end by 3 bases; junction bases not matched to a gene: 4. Per germline, CDR1 SGHNT and CDR2 YENEEA. This CDR3 is 14 amino acids long. The CDR3 loop is CASSPRQGEETQYF. The CDR3 DNA is TGTGCCAGCAGCCCAAGACAGGGGGAAGAGACCCAGTACTTC.

This clone was seen once. J is TRBJ2-4 and V is TRBV6-6; 7 bases match TRBD2. The J segment lost 0 bases and the V segment lost 2 bases, leaving 4 bases of the junction unmatched. Germline lookup yields CDR1 MNHNY and CDR2 SVGAGI (reference sequence). There are 16 residues in the CDR3. The DNA of the CDR3 is TGTGCCAGCAGTTACGGGGGGGGTATAGCCAAAAACATTCAGTACTTC. This codes for CASSYGGGIAKNIQYF.

The J gene is TRBJ1-1, the V gene TRBV11-2; no clear D. Germline assignment: CDR1 SGHAT and CDR2 FQNNGV. V lost 5 bases and J lost 1, with 11 bases in between. There are 14 residues in the CDR3. The DNA of the CDR3 is TGTGCCAGCAGCCGGGTGGTAGGGAACACTGAAGCTTTCTTT. It codes for CASSRVVGNTEAFF.

V usage is TRBV27 and J usage is TRBJ1-1, with 8 nucleotides matching TRBD1. Germline CDR1 and CDR2: MNHEY and SMNVEV (reference sequence). V lost 6 bases and J lost 4; bases outside the gene matches: 4. This CDR3 is 13 amino acids long. This CDR3 reads CASSHRGTTEAFF. CDR3 DNA: TGTGCCAGCAGCCACAGGGGGACCACTGAAGCTTTCTTT.

V is TRBV28 and J is TRBJ2-7; 11 nucleotides match TRBD2. Germline CDR1 is MDHEN and CDR2 is SYDVKM. This CDR3 has 15 residues. V lost 2 bases and J lost 5; bases outside the gene matches: 5. The CDR3 nucleotides read TGTGCCAGCAGTTTAATAGGACTAGCGGGCAACGAGCAGTACTTC. It is translated as CASSLIGLAGNEQYF.

The table lists this clone with a count of one. The rearrangement links TRBV28 to TRBJ1-2; TRBD1 is a possible D gene (5 bases). Germline loops: CDR1 MDHEN, CDR2 SYDVKM. This CDR3 spans 14 amino acids. V was clipped by 2 bases and J by 4 bases, with 11 bases between them. The CDR3: CASSLTGEVYGYTF. DNA of the CDR3: TGTGCCAGCAGTTTAACGGGGGAGGTCTATGGCTACACCTTC.

The V gene is TRBV19, the J gene TRBJ1-1; 8 nucleotides match TRBD1. V was clipped by 3 bases and J by 5 bases; unmatched bases: 11. CDR1 is LNHDA, CDR2 SQIVND, per germline (reference sequence). CDR3 length equals 16 residues. The CDR3 sequence: CASSIEHRGRVTEAFF. The CDR3 region has the DNA TGTGCCAGTAGTATCGAGCACAGGGGGAGAGTAACTGAAGCTTTCTTT.

This chain connects TRBV19 to TRBJ2-2, with D hard to call. Trimming cost V 3 bases and J 4 bases, with 9 bases left between them. The CDR3 is made up of 14 amino acids. Germline CDR1 and CDR2: LNHDA and SQIVND (reference sequence). CDR3 DNA sequence: TGTGCCAGTAGTATCGGTTTACGCACCGGGGAGCTGTTTTTT. It translates to CASSIGLRTGELFF.

J is TRBJ2-1 and V is TRBV24-1, with 8 bases fitting TRBD2. Unmatched junction bases numbered 7, after V lost 6 bases and J lost 4 bases. Germline V lookup: CDR1 KGHDR, CDR2 SFDVKD. The CDR3 totals 15 residues. The CDR3 protein is CATSLTSGDYNEQFF. The CDR3 DNA follows: TGTGCCACCAGTTTAACTAGCGGAGATTACAATGAGCAGTTCTTC.

This clone came up many times. Within the sample, other DNA sequences also encode this same CDR3. The V gene is TRBV9, the J gene TRBJ2-7; no clear D gene. With 3 bases removed from V and 3 bases from J, the gap between germline ends came to 7 bases. The germline CDR1 and CDR2 sequences are SGDLS and YYNGEE. CDR3 length: 12 residues. The CDR3 sequence is CASSANSYEQYF. CDR3 nucleotide sequence: TGTGCCAGCAGCGCAAACAGCTACGAGCAGTACTTC.

The chain carries TRBV11-3 and TRBJ1-1; 10 bases are shared with TRBD1. CDR3 length: 17 amino acids. The V gene's germline CDR1 is SGHNT and CDR2 YENEEA. With 0 bases clipped from V and 3 bases from J, the junction kept 7 bases outside the gene matches. CDR3 protein: CASSLDITGQGYTEAFF. The CDR3, as DNA: TGTGCCAGCAGCTTAGATATTACGGGACAGGGGTACACTGAAGCTTTCTTT.

The V and J genes are TRBV11-1 and TRBJ1-6; tentative D call: TRBD1 (6 bases). Germline V lookup: CDR1 SGHAT, CDR2 FQDESV (reference sequence). The CDR3 runs 14 residues. Trimming removed 4 bases from V and 8 bases from J, with 12 bases in between. CDR3 bases: TGTGCCAGCAGCTCAGACAGGCTGGATTCACCCCTCCACTTT. Its translation is CASSSDRLDSPLHF.

This chain links TRBV2 with TRBJ1-2; 7 bases align to TRBD1. Trimming at V came to 6 bases and at J to 5 bases, leaving 3 bases not matched to a gene. The germline V gene encodes CDR1 SNHLY and CDR2 FYNNEI. The CDR3 runs to 12 residues. DNA for the CDR3: TGTGCCAGCAGAGGACAGGATTATGGCTACACCTTC. Translating it yields CASRGQDYGYTF.

This chain joins TRBV25-1 and TRBJ2-1; 8 bases agree with TRBD2. The CDR3 is 15 amino acids. V was clipped by 4 bases and J by 4 bases; unmatched bases: 6. Germline loops: CDR1 MGHDK, CDR2 SYGVNS. CDR3 region: CASSVLAGGYNEQFF. For the CDR3, the DNA is TGTGCCAGCAGTGTACTGGCGGGAGGATACAATGAGCAGTTCTTC.

The chain couples TRBV3-1 (or the pseudogene TRBV3-2) to TRBJ2-7; no firm D call. The V and J ends lost 0 bases and 12 bases respectively, with 15 bases between them. CDR1 is LGHDT, CDR2 YNNKEL, per germline (reference sequence). The CDR3 extends over 13 amino acids. CDR3 sequence (DNA): TGTGCCAGCAGCCAAGATAGTCAGAGGCCCCGGTACTTC. Encoded protein: CASSQDSQRPRYF.

The CDR3 bases are TGTGCCAGCAGCTTAGGAAACAGGTCCCCCTCCTACGAGCAGTACTTC. Its translation is CASSLGNRSPSYEQYF. The rearrangement uses TRBV11-3 and TRBJ2-7; maybe TRBD1 (5 bases). Germline-derived CDR1 and CDR2 are SGHNT and YENEEA. Deletions cut 1 base from V and 0 bases from J, with 13 bases between. The CDR3 has 16 amino acids.

The rearrangement joins TRBV6-5 to TRBJ2-7; 10 bases fit TRBD1. Unmatched junction bases numbered 4, after V lost 4 bases and J lost 4 bases. The CDR3 consists of 14 residues. Germline lookup yields CDR1 MNHEY and CDR2 SVGAGI. The CDR3 loop is CASSLTGGAYEQYF. For the CDR3, the DNA is TGTGCCAGCAGTTTGACAGGGGGCGCTTACGAGCAGTACTTC.

The V and J genes are TRBV4-1 and TRBJ2-7, with a weak D call TRBD2 (5 bases). The CDR3 is 14 residues long. V was cut by 3 bases and J by 4 bases, with 13 bases left in between. The germline CDR1 and CDR2 sequences are MGHRA and YSYEKL. The CDR3 spells CASSHGPSGYEQYF. The CDR3 bases are TGCGCCAGCAGCCACGGACCCAGCGGTTACGAGCAGTACTTC.

The J gene is TRBJ2-7, the V gene TRBV19, with TRBD1 as a possible D gene (9 bases). Germline assignment: CDR1 LNHDA and CDR2 SQIVND (reference sequence). Deletions cut 5 bases from V and 9 bases from J, with 29 bases between. The CDR3 consists of 17 residues. Here the CDR3 DNA reads TGTGCCAGTAGTGGGACAGGGAACCCTACGAGCCTAGCGGGGCAGTACTTC. Translated, it gives CASSGTGNPTSLAGQYF.

The genes are TRBV18 and TRBJ1-3; D gene uncertain. CDR1 KGHSH and CDR2 LQKENI come from the germline V gene. V was cut by 4 bases and J by 4 bases, with 17 bases left in between. The CDR3 consists of 16 residues. CDR3 coding DNA: TGTGCCAGCTCACTTTCGGCGTCCGGCGGGGGAAACACCATATATTTT. It encodes CASSLSASGGGNTIYF.

CDR3 amino acids: CASGGGLVGLVFAEQYF. Here the CDR3 DNA reads TGTGCCAGCGGAGGGGGGCTTGTCGGACTAGTCTTCGCCGAGCAGTACTTC. This rearrangement joins TRBV2 to TRBJ2-7; a weak D match, TRBD2 (7 bases). The V and J ends lost 8 bases and 6 bases respectively, with 29 bases between them. The CDR3 consists of 17 residues. CDR1 and CDR2 from the germline V gene are SNHLY and FYNNEI. The full variable domain, rest sourced from reference TRBV2 and TRBJ2-7, is EPEVTQTPSHQVTQMGQEVILRCVPISNHLYFYWYRQILGQKVEFLVSFYNNEISEKSEIFDDQFSVERPDGSNFTLKIRSTKLEDSAMYFCASGGGLVGLVFAEQYFGPGTRLTVT.

This clone was detected only a few times. The junction departs from the called germline gene at one end, perhaps through a read error. V gene TRBV9 combines with J gene TRBJ2-3, with 9 bases aligning to TRBD2. The CDR3 covers 12 residues. The germline CDR1 and CDR2 sequences are SGDLS and YYNGEE. CDR3 in DNA: TGTGCCAGCAGCGCGCCGGGACTAGCTCTCTCTTTT. Translated, it gives CASSAPGLALSF.

The chain is built from TRBV5-4 and TRBJ1-2; possibly TRBD1 for D (6 bases). This CDR3 has 14 amino acids. Germline V gene lookup returns CDR1 SGHNT and CDR2 YYREEE (reference sequence). V was cut by 7 bases and J by 5 bases, with 18 bases left in between. The CDR3 region is CASGPMGGRYGYTF. CDR3 in DNA: TGTGCCAGCGGGCCCATGGGGGGGCGGTATGGCTACACCTTC.

DNA of the CDR3: TGTGCCAGCAGCGTAACAGGGGGGCCCTACGAGCAGTACTTC. This translates into CASSVTGGPYEQYF. V is TRBV3-1 (or the pseudogene TRBV3-2) and J is TRBJ2-7; TRBD1 matches at 8 bases. This CDR3 comprises 14 residues. Per the germline V gene, CDR1 is LGHDT and CDR2 is YNNKEL (reference sequence). V trimming: 5 bases; J trimming: 2 bases; junction bases outside the gene matches: 5.

The chain carries TRBV19 and TRBJ1-5; D is perhaps TRBD1 (5 bases). This CDR3 spans 16 amino acids. Per germline, CDR1 LNHDA and CDR2 SQIVND (reference sequence). The V and J ends lost 10 bases and 0 bases respectively, with 19 bases between them. This CDR3 reads CATSGGVEFSNQPQHF. The CDR3 nucleotides read TGTGCCACCTCGGGGGGGGTAGAGTTTAGCAATCAGCCCCAGCATTTT.